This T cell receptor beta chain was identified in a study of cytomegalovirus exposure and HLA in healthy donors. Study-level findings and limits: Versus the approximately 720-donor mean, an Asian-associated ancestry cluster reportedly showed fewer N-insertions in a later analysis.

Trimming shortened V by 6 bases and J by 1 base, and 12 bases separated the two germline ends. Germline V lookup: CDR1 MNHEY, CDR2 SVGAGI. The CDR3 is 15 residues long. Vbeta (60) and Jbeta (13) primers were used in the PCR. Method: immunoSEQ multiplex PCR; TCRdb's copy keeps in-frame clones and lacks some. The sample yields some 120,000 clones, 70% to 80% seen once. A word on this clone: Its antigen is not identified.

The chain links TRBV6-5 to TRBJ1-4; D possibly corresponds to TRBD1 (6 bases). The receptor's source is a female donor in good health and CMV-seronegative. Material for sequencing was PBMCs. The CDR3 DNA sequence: TGTGCCAGCAGCCGACAGGCGCTAACTAATGAAAAACTGTTTTTT. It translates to CASSRQALTNEKLFF.